Shown below are 5 T cell receptor beta chains from a single sample sequenced in a study of blood T cells in healthy people across ages. Using a J-beta primer mix together with a sample-barcoded 5' primer, a second PCR was run for about 6 to 11 cycles. TCRdb reprocessed the 5' RACE reads with MiXCR, giving one entry per CDR3 protein. Among fewer than 1,000,000 distinct CDR3 sequences listed, around 43% were seen once. Sequences were obtained from blood. Receptors originate from a man aged 60 to 69 in good health.

The chain is built from TRBV28 and TRBJ2-5; no clear D. The V gene lost 1 base and the J gene lost 5 bases, with 11 bases spanning the gap. CDR1 and CDR2 from the germline V gene are MDHEN and SYDVKM. The CDR3 contains 14 residues. CDR3 in amino acids: CASSLSASDETQYF. In nucleotides, the CDR3 is TGTGCCAGCAGTTTATCAGCTAGTGACGAGACCCAGTACTTC.

The genes are TRBV7-2 and TRBJ1-5; D is unclear. The CDR3 has 15 amino acids. The germline V gene encodes CDR1 SGHTA and CDR2 FQGNSA. V lost 1 base and J lost 5, with 12 bases in between. The CDR3 spells CASSLGRPGYQPQHF. The CDR3 bases are TGTGCCAGCAGCTTAGGGAGACCGGGTTATCAGCCCCAGCATTTT.

Of note for this clonotype: An end of the junction does not agree with germline; a read error may underlie this. This sequence joins TRBV29-1 and TRBJ1-2; 8 nucleotides agree with TRBD1. The CDR3 has 13 amino acids. The V gene's germline CDR1 is SQVTM and CDR2 ANQGSEA. The CDR3 reads CSVADREAYGYIF. The CDR3 DNA sequence: TGCAGCGTGGCGGACAGGGAAGCCTATGGCTACATCTTC.

As regards this clonotype: This likely comes from a read error, as the CDR3 has no conserved phenylalanine or tryptophan at its end. The chain is built from TRBV5-1 and TRBJ2-1; maybe TRBD1 (5 bases). Trimming stripped 0 bases from V and 4 bases from J, with 5 bases between. The V gene's germline CDR1 is SGHRS and CDR2 YFSETQ. The CDR3 extends over 13 amino acids. The CDR3 reads CASSLGQYNEQFC. CDR3 coding DNA: TGCGCCAGCAGCTTGGGACAGTACAATGAGCAGTTCTGC.

The table lists this clonotype with a few counts. V gene TRBV12-3 or TRBV12-4 combines with J gene TRBJ2-3, with 8 bases aligning to TRBD1. V shed 6 bases and J 5 bases; nucleotides not matched to a gene: 7. This CDR3 is 14 amino acids long. DNA for the CDR3: TGTGCCAGCAGCTGGGGACAGGAGGTAGATACGCAGTATTTT. Translated: CASSWGQEVDTQYF.